One sample yielded the 14 T cell receptor beta chains listed below, sequenced in a study of T cell responses to AZD1222 COVID-19 vaccine. Here immunoSEQ multiplex PCR was the method, and the copy in TCRdb shows in-frame clones only, minus some. Of some 150,000 clones in the sample, roughly nine tenths are singletons; the top ten hold about 3.5%. The sample in question was peripheral blood, obtained on day 0 of AZD1222 vaccination. The receptors were gathered from an adult in good health.

The chain carries TRBV6-2 or TRBV6-3 and TRBJ1-4; D not certain. Trimming took 4 bases from V and 6 from J, leaving 6 bases between them. The CDR3 runs to 12 residues. Germline assignment: CDR1 MNHEY and CDR2 SVGEGT. CDR3 amino acids: CASSSTHEKLFF. CDR3 nucleotides: TGTGCCAGCAGTTCTACCCATGAAAAACTGTTTTTT.

In its sample, this clone was seen once. The genes are TRBV5-5 and TRBJ1-1; TRBD1 matches at 8 bases. The CDR3 runs to 16 residues. V trimming: 4 bases; J trimming: 0 bases; junction bases outside the gene matches: 8. Germline V gene lookup returns CDR1 SGHKS and CDR2 YYEKEE (reference sequence). The CDR3 DNA is TGTGCCAGCAGCGCGGGGACAGGAAGGCTGAACACTGAAGCTTTCTTT. Its protein product is CASSAGTGRLNTEAFF.

This chain connects TRBV27 to TRBJ2-1, with D possibly matching TRBD1 (6 bases). Germline V CDR1 and CDR2: MNHEY, SMNVEV (reference sequence). This CDR3 has 15 amino acids. Trimming left V 6 bases short and J 3 bases short, with 15 bases between. CDR3 coding DNA: TGTGCCAGCAGCCTGGGGGCGAGCCACTACAATGAGCAGTTCTTC. This gives the protein CASSLGASHYNEQFF.

This clone was detected once. The chain is built from TRBV4-1 and TRBJ2-2, with D possibly being TRBD1 or TRBD2 (5 bases each). The germline CDR1 and CDR2 sequences are MGHRA and YSYEKL. With 5 bases removed from V and 6 bases from J, the gap between germline ends came to 19 bases. This CDR3 contains 16 residues. The CDR3 bases are TGCGCCAGCAGCGGGACGGGATTTAGCGTTCCCGGGGAGCTGTTTTTT. Translation: CASSGTGFSVPGELFF.

V and J are TRBV5-5 and TRBJ1-5, with TRBD1 as a possible D gene (6 bases). Germline V gene data show CDR1 as SGHKS and CDR2 as YYEKEE (reference sequence). The CDR3 spans 16 residues. Trimming shortened V by 3 bases and J by 4 bases, and 17 bases separated the two germline ends. CDR3 in amino acids: CASSSNPGHSNQPQHF. CDR3 bases: TGTGCCAGCAGCTCAAACCCGGGACACTCTAATCAGCCCCAGCATTTT.

The table lists this clone with a few counts. The gene calls are TRBV29-1 and TRBJ1-1; D not resolved. Germline V gene sequence: CDR1 SQVTM, CDR2 ANQGSEA. Trimming took 5 bases from V and 0 from J, leaving 10 bases between them. The CDR3 covers 13 residues. This CDR3 is CSVMRSMNTEAFF. The DNA of the CDR3 is TGCAGCGTTATGAGATCCATGAACACTGAAGCTTTCTTT.

This chain uses TRBV18 with TRBJ1-6; unclear D gene. This CDR3 has 15 residues. Germline loops: CDR1 KGHSH, CDR2 LQKENI. The V gene lost 2 bases and the J gene lost 6 bases, with 11 bases spanning the gap. CDR3 in DNA: TGTGCCAGCTCACCAATGGGCCAGAGTAATTCACCCCTCCACTTT. This translates into CASSPMGQSNSPLHF.

The chain couples TRBV4-1 to TRBJ1-2, with 7 bases that match TRBD1. The CDR3 is made up of 17 amino acids. Losses at the gene ends were 4 bases for V and 4 bases for J; bases not matched to a gene: 15. Looked up from germline, CDR1 is MGHRA and CDR2 is YSYEKL. CDR3: CASSPTTGPLSVYGYTF. Here the CDR3 DNA reads TGCGCCAGCAGCCCAACGACAGGGCCCCTATCCGTCTATGGCTACACCTTC.

The chain links TRBV19 to TRBJ2-1; perhaps TRBD2 as D (7 bases). The ends were cut back, 6 bases at V and 6 bases at J, with 21 bases in the middle. The CDR3 has 16 amino acids. Germline CDR1 reads LNHDA; CDR2 reads SQIVND (reference sequence). Here the CDR3 reads CASSQPAGGAGNEQFF. The CDR3 DNA follows: TGTGCCAGTAGCCAACCAGCTGGGGGGGCTGGCAATGAGCAGTTCTTC.

The chain joins TRBV7-8 to TRBJ2-5; D remains ambiguous. The V and J ends lost 5 bases and 0 bases respectively, with 4 bases between them. The V gene's germline CDR1 is SGHVS and CDR2 FQNEAQ. The CDR3 has 12 amino acids. CDR3 nucleotides: TGTGCCAGCAGCCCGTACCAAGAGACCCAGTACTTC. Protein: CASSPYQETQYF.

V usage is TRBV6-6 and J usage is TRBJ2-7, with D uncertain. The CDR3 runs to 13 residues. V lost 10 bases, J lost 7 bases, and 20 bases lay in between. Germline V gene lookup returns CDR1 MNHNY and CDR2 SVGAGI (reference sequence). The DNA of the CDR3 is TGTGCCACCCTTAGGAGCCTTTCTGGGGAGCAGTACTTC. Amino acids: CATLRSLSGEQYF.

CDR3 bases: TGTGCCAGCAGCCCAGGGTTGGATACGCAGTATTTT. This sequence encodes CASSPGLDTQYF. The V gene is TRBV12-3 or TRBV12-4, the J gene TRBJ2-3, with D perhaps matching TRBD1 (5 bases). Trimming pared 6 bases from V and 6 bases from J, leaving 10 bases between. The CDR3 has 12 amino acids.

This chain connects TRBV27 to TRBJ1-6; D perhaps matches TRBD1 (5 bases). The V end was cut by 2 bases, the J end by 13 bases, with 12 bases between. Looked up from germline, CDR1 is MNHEY and CDR2 is SMNVEV (reference sequence). The CDR3 runs 13 residues. DNA for the CDR3: TGTGCCAGCAGTTTAGGGGGGGATGGGCCCCTCCACTTT. Protein product: CASSLGGDGPLHF.

V is TRBV7-8 and J is TRBJ2-3; weak D call: TRBD1 (6 bases). The CDR3 has 16 amino acids. The V gene's germline CDR1 is SGHVS and CDR2 FQNEAQ. V gave up 4 bases and J gave up 1 base, with 15 bases separating them. CDR3 in amino acids: CASSSLRGKGTDTQYF. In nucleotides, the CDR3 is TGTGCCAGCAGCTCCCTCAGGGGTAAGGGCACAGATACGCAGTATTTT.